The present TCR beta chain was sequenced within a study of Ad26.COV2.S vaccination and SARS-CoV-2 variants. Broader study findings: Similar non-spike TCR breadth was observed in recipients of vaccine and of placebo. Post-vaccination spike-specific CD8+ and CD4+ T cell responses reportedly had substantial breadth.

Turning to this clone: Its antigen remains unidentified.

The method was immunoSEQ multiplex PCR; TCRdb's version includes in-frame clones alone and lacks a portion of them. The sample lists hundreds of thousands of clones; roughly 90% were seen once. Treatment noted: roughly 18 received Ad26.COV2.S at low or high dose, single or two shots; 5 received placebo; per-sample allocation not given. The investigators took samples on day 63 after the first vaccine or placebo injection. The material was peripheral blood, obtained in a trial of Ad26.COV2.S vaccine versus placebo. The sequence was collected from a person between 18 and 65 years old who received the Ad26.COV2.S COVID-19 vaccine or a placebo.

The CDR3 spells CASSLSFAGMNEQFF. CDR3 DNA sequence: TGTGCCAGCAGTTTAAGTTTCGCAGGGATGAATGAGCAGTTCTTC. This sequence joins TRBV28 and TRBJ2-1, with D possibly being TRBD1 (5 bases). The V end lost 2 bases, the J end lost 7 bases, and 15 bases lay between the germline ends. This CDR3 has 15 residues. The germline V gene has CDR1 MDHEN and CDR2 SYDVKM.